This T cell receptor beta chain was documented in a study of blood T cells in healthy people across ages. About the research overall: Per two T cells, template switching captured roughly one barcoded beta molecule.

This CDR3 contains 12 residues. Trimming left V 4 bases short and J 4 bases short, with 9 bases between. CDR1 DFQATT and CDR2 SNEGSKA come from the germline V gene (reference sequence). Individuals who donated were healthy Caucasians from Russia aged about 6 to 90. The table lists this clonotype with a few counts. Then a second PCR, running roughly 7 to 11 cycles, was carried out with a sample-barcoded 5' primer and a J-beta primer mix. Each cDNA molecule carried a tag from a template-switch adaptor that contained 12 random nucleotides. TCRdb used MiXCR to reprocess the 5' RACE reads, holding one entry per CDR3 protein. The sample contains about 400,000 distinct CDR3 sequences, about 55% of which appear only once.

This TCR was sampled from a man aged 60 to 75 in good health. This chain links TRBV20-1 with TRBJ2-3; D possibly corresponds to TRBD1 (6 bases). The sample consisted of blood. The CDR3 bases are TGCAGTGCTATGGGGGCCCCAGATACGCAGTATTTT. Translating gives CSAMGAPDTQYF.